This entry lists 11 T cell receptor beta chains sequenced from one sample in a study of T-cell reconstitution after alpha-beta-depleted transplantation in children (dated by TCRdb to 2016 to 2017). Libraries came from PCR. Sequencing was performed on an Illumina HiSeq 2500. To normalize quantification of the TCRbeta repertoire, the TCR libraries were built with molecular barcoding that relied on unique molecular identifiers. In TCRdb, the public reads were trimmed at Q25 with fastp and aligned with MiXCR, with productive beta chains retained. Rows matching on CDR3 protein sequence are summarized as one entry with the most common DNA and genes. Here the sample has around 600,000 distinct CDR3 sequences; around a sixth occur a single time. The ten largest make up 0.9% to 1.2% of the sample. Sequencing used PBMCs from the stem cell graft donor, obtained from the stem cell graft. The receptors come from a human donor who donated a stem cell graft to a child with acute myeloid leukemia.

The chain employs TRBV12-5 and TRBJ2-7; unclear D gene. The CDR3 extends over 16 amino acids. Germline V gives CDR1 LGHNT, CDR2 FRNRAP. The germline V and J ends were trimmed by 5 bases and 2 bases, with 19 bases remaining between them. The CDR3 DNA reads TGTGCTAGTGGTCACCCTCCGTCGGGCCTTCCCTACGAGCAGTACGTC. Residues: CASGHPPSGLPYEQYV.

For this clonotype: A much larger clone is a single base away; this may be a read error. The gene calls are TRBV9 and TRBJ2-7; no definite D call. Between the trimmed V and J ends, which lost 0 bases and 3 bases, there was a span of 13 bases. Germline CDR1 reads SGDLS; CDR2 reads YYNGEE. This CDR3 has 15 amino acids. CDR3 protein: CASSVAGDTFYEQYF. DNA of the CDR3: TGTGCCAGCAGCGTAGCAGGAGACACCTTCTACGAGCAGTACTTC.

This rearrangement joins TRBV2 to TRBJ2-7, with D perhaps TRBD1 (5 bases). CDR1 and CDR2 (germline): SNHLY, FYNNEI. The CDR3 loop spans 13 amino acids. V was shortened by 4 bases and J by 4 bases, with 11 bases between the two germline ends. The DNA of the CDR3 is TGTGCCAGCAGTGCCGACAGAGGATACGAGCAGTACTTC. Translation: CASSADRGYEQYF.

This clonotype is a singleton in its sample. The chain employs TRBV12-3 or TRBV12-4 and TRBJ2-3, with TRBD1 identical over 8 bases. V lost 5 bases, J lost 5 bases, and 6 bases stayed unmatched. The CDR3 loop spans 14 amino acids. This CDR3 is CASSLRTGKDTQYF. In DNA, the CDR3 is TGTGCCAGCAGTCTCCGGACAGGGAAAGATACGCAGTATTTT.

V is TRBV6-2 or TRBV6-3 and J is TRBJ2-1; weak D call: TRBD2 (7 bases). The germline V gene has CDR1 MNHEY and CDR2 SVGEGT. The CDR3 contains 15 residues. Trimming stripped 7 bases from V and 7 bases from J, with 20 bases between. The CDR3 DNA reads TGTGCCAGCACAGAACCGCGGGGGCTGGGAAATGAGCAGTTCTTC. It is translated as CASTEPRGLGNEQFF.

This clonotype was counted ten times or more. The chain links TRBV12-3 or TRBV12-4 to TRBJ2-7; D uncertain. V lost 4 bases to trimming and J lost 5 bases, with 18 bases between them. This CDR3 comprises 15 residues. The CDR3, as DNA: TGTGCCAGCAGTTCCCTCCTCGGAAGGAAAAACGAGCAGTACTTC. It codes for CASSSLLGRKNEQYF.

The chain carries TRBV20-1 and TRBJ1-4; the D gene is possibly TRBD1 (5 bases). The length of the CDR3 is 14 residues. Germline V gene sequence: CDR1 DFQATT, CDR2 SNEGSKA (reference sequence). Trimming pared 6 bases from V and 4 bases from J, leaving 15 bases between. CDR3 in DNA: TGCAGTGCCGGAATCCGGGGGTTTAATGAAAAACTGTTTTTT. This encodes CSAGIRGFNEKLFF.

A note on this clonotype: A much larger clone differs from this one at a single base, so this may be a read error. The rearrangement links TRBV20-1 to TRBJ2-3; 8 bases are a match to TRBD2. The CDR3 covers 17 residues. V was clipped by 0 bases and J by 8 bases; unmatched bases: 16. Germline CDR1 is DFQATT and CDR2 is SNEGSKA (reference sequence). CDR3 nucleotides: TGCAGTGCTAGAGACCTTAGGCGGGTGGATGCGGGAGGTACGCAGTATTTT. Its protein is CSARDLRRVDAGGTQYF.

DNA for the CDR3: TGCAGTGCTAATGTCGGGCCCTCTGGAAACACCATATATTTT. Its protein is CSANVGPSGNTIYF. The genes are TRBV20-1 and TRBJ1-3; unclear D gene. The CDR3 runs 14 residues. Per germline, CDR1 DFQATT and CDR2 SNEGSKA (reference sequence). Deletions cut 4 bases from V and 0 bases from J, with 10 bases between.

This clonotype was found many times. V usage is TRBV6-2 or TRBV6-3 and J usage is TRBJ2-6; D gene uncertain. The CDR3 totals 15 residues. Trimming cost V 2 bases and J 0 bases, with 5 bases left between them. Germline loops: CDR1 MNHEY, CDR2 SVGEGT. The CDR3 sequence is CASSYDSSGANVLTF. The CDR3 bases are TGTGCCAGCAGTTACGACTCCTCTGGGGCCAACGTCCTGACTTTC.

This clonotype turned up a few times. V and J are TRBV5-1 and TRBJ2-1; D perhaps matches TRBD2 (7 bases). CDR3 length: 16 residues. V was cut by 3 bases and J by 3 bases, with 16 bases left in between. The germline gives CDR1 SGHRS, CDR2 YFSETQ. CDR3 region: CASSWGRGTFYNEQFF. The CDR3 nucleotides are TGCGCCAGCAGCTGGGGGCGGGGGACCTTCTACAATGAGCAGTTCTTC. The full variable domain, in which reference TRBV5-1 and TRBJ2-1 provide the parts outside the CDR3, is KAGVTQTPRYLIKTRGQQVTLSCSPISGHRSVSWYQQTPGQGLQFLFEYFSETQRNKGNFPGRFSGRQFSNSRSEMNVSTLELGDSALYLCASSWGRGTFYNEQFFGPGTRLTVL.